This paragraph reports one T cell receptor beta chain. The data were obtained in a study of blood T cell repertoires in COVID-19. This CDR3 has 13 residues. CDR1 and CDR2 from the germline V gene are LNHDA and SQIVND (reference sequence). V was cut by 6 bases and J by 8 bases, with 16 bases left in between. Measured with immunoSEQ multiplex PCR; TCRdb has only the in-frame clones, and not every one. This table holds about 320,000 clones, 65% to 90% found once. The rearrangement uses TRBV19 and TRBJ1-1; possibly TRBD1 for D (5 bases). This sequence was found in a young woman who had recovered from COVID-19. Input material: PBMCs or T cells enriched from blood (not recorded which). Written as DNA, the CDR3 is TGTGCCAGTAGGAAGAACCAAGGGGTCGAAGCTTTCTTT. As protein: CASRKNQGVEAFF. Full variable domain (outside the CDR3, taken from reference TRBV19 and TRBJ1-1): DGGITQSPKYLFRKEGQNVTLSCEQNLNHDAMYWYRQDPGQGLRLIYYSQIVNDFQKGDIAEGYSVSREKKESFPLTVTSAQKNPTAFYLCASRKNQGVEAFFGQGTRLTVV.